These 7 T cell receptor beta chains originate from one sample sequenced in a study of T cell repertoires in cytomegalovirus infection. Via MiXCR, TCRdb re-called the reads, giving one row per CDR3 protein. The sample has fewer than 250,000 distinct CDR3 sequences, roughly 22% seen once; the top ten hold around a sixth. The sample comprised CD8+ T cells from PBMCs. The receptors stem from a human donor in good health (CMV status not recorded). Some clones in this sample may be carry-over from other donors' samples.

This clonotype turned up a few times. The rearrangement links TRBV7-8 to TRBJ2-3; D not certain. The germline V and J ends were trimmed by 5 bases and 0 bases, with 18 bases remaining between them. Germline V gene data show CDR1 as SGHVS and CDR2 as FQNEAQ. This CDR3 spans 17 amino acids. The CDR3 spells CASSPKGFGPSTDTQYF. The CDR3 coding sequence is TGTGCCAGCAGCCCTAAAGGATTCGGTCCTAGCACAGATACGCAGTATTTT.

The chain combines TRBV5-1 with TRBJ1-1, with 10 bases identical to TRBD1. Germline CDR1 SGHRS, CDR2 YFSETQ. This CDR3 is built from 19 residues. V was pared by 3 bases and J by 3 bases, with 17 bases of the junction left unmatched. CDR3 coding DNA: TGCGCCAGCAGCTCCGGTGTCTGGGACGGGACAGGGGATGACACTGAAGCTTTCTTT. Amino acid sequence: CASSSGVWDGTGDDTEAFF.

This clonotype was found a few times. The chain links TRBV28 to TRBJ2-5, with 10 bases lining up with TRBD2. Per germline, CDR1 MDHEN and CDR2 SYDVKM. The CDR3 length is 15 residues. The V gene end was trimmed by 3 bases and the J gene end by 5 bases; junction bases not matched to a gene: 6. The CDR3 nucleotides are TGTGCCAGCAGTTTCGAGCGGGGGGGCTTGGAGACCCAGTACTTC. Its translation is CASSFERGGLETQYF.

The sample holds many counts of this clonotype. This chain connects TRBV7-2 to TRBJ1-1; TRBD1 agrees at 8 bases. From germline, CDR1 is SGHTA and CDR2 FQGNSA. This CDR3 has 13 residues. The V segment lost 2 bases and the J segment 8 bases; nucleotides outside the gene matches: 4. The CDR3 DNA sequence: TGTGCCAGCAGCTTAACGGGACAGGTCGAAGCTTTCTTT. It is translated as CASSLTGQVEAFF.

This chain joins TRBV12-3 or TRBV12-4 and TRBJ2-7; TRBD1 is a possible D gene (6 bases). CDR3 length: 13 residues. The germline V and J ends were trimmed by 6 bases and 3 bases, with 12 bases remaining between them. The CDR3 is CASRKTGFYEQYF. Here the CDR3 DNA reads TGTGCCAGCAGAAAAACAGGGTTCTACGAGCAGTACTTC.

This clonotype was recorded many times. V usage is TRBV29-1 and J usage is TRBJ1-2; the D gene is possibly TRBD1 (5 bases). This CDR3 contains 14 residues. V was trimmed by 7 bases and J by 2 bases, leaving 17 bases between them. The germline gives CDR1 SQVTM, CDR2 ANQGSEA. CDR3 region: CSAYGAAGNYGYTF. Written as DNA, the CDR3 is TGCAGCGCCTACGGAGCTGCAGGGAACTATGGCTACACCTTC.

This clonotype has a count of ten or more. The V gene is TRBV7-9, the J gene TRBJ1-2, with TRBD1 matching over 8 bases. Germline V gene sequence: CDR1 SEHNR, CDR2 FQNEAQ (reference sequence). The CDR3 is 13 residues long. With 5 bases clipped from V and 4 bases from J, the junction kept 3 bases outside the gene matches. Here the CDR3 reads CASSPTGGYGYTF. The CDR3 nucleotides are TGTGCCAGCAGCCCAACAGGGGGCTATGGCTACACCTTC.